The 8 T cell receptor beta chains below were found in one sample sequenced in a study of T cells in narcolepsy. The repertoire was sequenced with immunoSEQ multiplex PCR; TCRdb's copy has only in-frame clones and lacks some. The repertoire has just under 30,000 clones, more than 75% of them found once; the top ten carry more than 0.75%. The specimen was memory (CD45RA-) CD4+ T cells from blood. Source of these receptors: a human donor in good health.

This sequence joins TRBV19 and TRBJ1-1; no clear D. Germline CDR1 is LNHDA and CDR2 is SQIVND (reference sequence). This CDR3 has 14 amino acids. Trimming took off 7 bases at V and 5 bases at J, with 17 bases between the two ends. The CDR3 coding sequence is TGTGCCAGTAATAATCGGGCTTTGTGGACTGAAGCTTTCTTT. Its translation: CASNNRALWTEAFF.

In its sample, this clone was seen once. The V gene is TRBV5-5, the J gene TRBJ2-7; D might be TRBD1 (6 bases). Germline V CDR1 and CDR2: SGHKS, YYEKEE (reference sequence). V gave up 2 bases and J gave up 6 bases, with 15 bases separating them. The CDR3 sequence is 14 residues long. This CDR3 is CASSLADSSSEQYF. The CDR3, as DNA: TGTGCCAGCAGCTTAGCGGACAGTTCGTCCGAGCAGTACTTC.

The J gene is TRBJ2-1, the V gene TRBV7-6; TRBD2 aligns across 11 bases. The V and J ends lost 5 bases and 2 bases, in that order; junction bases with no gene match: 11. The CDR3 has 18 amino acids. Germline V gives CDR1 SGHVS, CDR2 FNYEAQ. CDR3 loop: CASSPRTSGSSTYNEQFF. The CDR3 DNA sequence: TGTGCCAGCAGCCCAAGGACTAGCGGGTCGTCCACCTACAATGAGCAGTTCTTC.

This clone was counted a single time. The rearrangement joins TRBV5-5 to TRBJ2-7; D gene unclear. Germline V gene sequence: CDR1 SGHKS, CDR2 YYEKEE (reference sequence). The CDR3 is 12 residues long. The germline V and J ends were trimmed by 0 bases and 2 bases, with 3 bases remaining between them. CDR3 residues: CASSLDTYEQYF. Here the CDR3 DNA reads TGTGCCAGCAGCTTGGATACCTACGAGCAGTACTTC. Filled out from reference TRBV5-5 and TRBJ2-7, the complete variable domain reads DAGVTQSPTHLIKTRGQQVTLRCSPISGHKSVSWYQQVLGQGPQFIFQYYEKEERGRGNFPDRFSARQFPNYSSELNVNALLLGDSALYLCASSLDTYEQYFGPGTRLTVT.

This rearrangement joins TRBV7-3 to TRBJ1-1; D perhaps matches TRBD1 (5 bases). This CDR3 has 13 amino acids. Germline V gives CDR1 SGHTA, CDR2 FQGTGA. Trimming took 6 bases from V and 1 from J, leaving 9 bases between them. In DNA form, the CDR3 reads TGTGCCAGCAGTTTTCAGGGGAACACTGAAGCTTTCTTT. This encodes CASSFQGNTEAFF.

This chain uses TRBV27 with TRBJ1-5; 9 bases match TRBD1. CDR3 length: 15 amino acids. V dropped 6 bases and J dropped 3; count of bases not matched to a gene: 6. The V gene's germline CDR1 is MNHEY and CDR2 SMNVEV (reference sequence). The CDR3 sequence: CASRPGTGYNQPQHF. CDR3 sequence (DNA): TGTGCCAGCAGGCCCGGGACAGGGTACAATCAGCCCCAGCATTTT.

This clone was detected a few times. The rearrangement joins TRBV11-2 to TRBJ2-5; the match to TRBD2 covers 8 bases. The CDR3 is 16 amino acids. J was trimmed by 1 base and V by 1 base; bases with no gene match: 5. The V gene's germline CDR1 is SGHAT and CDR2 FQNNGV. In DNA form, the CDR3 reads TGTGCCAGCAGCTTAGTCGGGCGGGGGGCCCAAGAGACCCAGTACTTC. Protein: CASSLVGRGAQETQYF.

This chain joins TRBV7-2 and TRBJ1-1, with 7 bases matching TRBD1. CDR1 and CDR2 (germline): SGHTA, FQGNSA. After removal of 2 bases from V and 1 base from J, the junction contained 13 bases not matched to a gene. The CDR3 is 18 residues long. Here the CDR3 DNA reads TGTGCCAGCAGCTTATTTGTTTTTATGGGACAGTCGAACACTGAAGCTTTCTTT. This encodes CASSLFVFMGQSNTEAFF.